Reported below is one T cell receptor (beta chain). The sample belongs to a study of T cell responses to AZD1222 COVID-19 vaccine. Germline V gene data show CDR1 as MDHEN and CDR2 as SYDVKM. CDR3 length: 14 residues. The ends were cut back, 3 bases at V and 2 bases at J, with 10 bases in the middle. Sequenced by immunoSEQ multiplex PCR; TCRdb stores in-frame clones only, minus some. The table shows roughly 200,000 clones, with roughly 94% occurring only once. This chain connects TRBV28 to TRBJ1-1; no clear D gene. The sequence came from an adult who received the MenACWY meningococcal vaccine as a control. The material sequenced was peripheral blood, taken 28 days after the second dose of the MenACWY control vaccine. The CDR3 DNA reads TGTGCCAGCAGTTTTTCCAGATTCAACACTGAAGCTTTCTTT. Amino acid sequence: CASSFSRFNTEAFF.